What follows are 28 T cell receptor beta chains derived from one specimen sequenced in a study of shared clonotypes between healthy human individuals. Profiled with immunoSEQ multiplex PCR; TCRdb holds only in-frame clones, not every one. The sample carries 600,000 to 700,000 clones, roughly 72% recorded once. Sequencing input: memory CD4+ T cells sorted from blood. Indicated subset: CD45RA-negative fraction. The receptors originated from a woman aged 30 to 39 in good health.

The chain carries TRBV7-6 and TRBJ2-5; TRBD2 agrees at 12 bases. CDR1 is SGHVS, CDR2 FNYEAQ, per germline. This CDR3 is built from 15 residues. With V trimmed by 5 bases and J by 5 bases, 6 bases remained unmatched. The CDR3 nucleotides are TGTGCCAGCAGCCTCCTAGCGGGAGGGCGGGAGACCCAGTACTTC. Its translation: CASSLLAGGRETQYF.

The rearrangement joins TRBV19 to TRBJ2-3, with 7 bases that match TRBD2. J gave up 5 bases and V 7 bases, and 9 bases lay outside the gene matches. The CDR3 has 14 residues. The V gene's germline CDR1 is LNHDA and CDR2 SQIVND (reference sequence). The CDR3 bases are TGTGCCAGTACCCTCCAAGCGGGATTAGATACGCAGTATTTT. The encoded protein is CASTLQAGLDTQYF.

The genes are TRBV5-1 and TRBJ2-5, with TRBD2 as a possible D gene (6 bases). The V and J ends lost 0 bases and 1 base respectively, with 13 bases between them. Germline loops: CDR1 SGHRS, CDR2 YFSETQ. The CDR3 has 16 residues. The DNA of the CDR3 is TGCGCCAGCAGCTTGGAGATGTTGCGGGGCCAAGAGACCCAGTACTTC. Its translation: CASSLEMLRGQETQYF.

V gene TRBV7-6 combines with J gene TRBJ2-7; D might be TRBD2 (6 bases). The V end lost 1 base, the J end lost 2 bases, and 18 bases lay between the germline ends. This CDR3 spans 17 amino acids. Per the germline V gene, CDR1 is SGHVS and CDR2 is FNYEAQ. The CDR3 is CASSLGTPGLLTYEQYF. In DNA form, the CDR3 reads TGTGCCAGCAGCTTAGGGACGCCGGGACTCCTCACCTACGAGCAGTACTTC.

The chain is built from TRBV6-1 and TRBJ2-7, with D possibly TRBD2 on 5 matching bases. This CDR3 region has 15 residues. Germline assignment: CDR1 MNHNS and CDR2 SASEGT. Trimming took off 0 bases at V and 0 bases at J, with 9 bases between the two ends. The CDR3 coding sequence is TGTGCCAGCAGTGAAGCGGAAGGGAGCTCCTACGAGCAGTACTTC. This sequence encodes CASSEAEGSSYEQYF.

This chain joins TRBV28 and TRBJ1-3, with unresolved D. CDR1 and CDR2 from the germline V gene are MDHEN and SYDVKM. V was cut by 2 bases and J by 0 bases, with 11 bases left in between. The CDR3 sequence is 16 residues long. CDR3 loop: CASSLRLSNSGNTIYF. DNA of the CDR3: TGTGCCAGCAGTTTACGCCTATCGAACTCTGGAAACACCATATATTTT.

The chain links TRBV18 to TRBJ1-2, with D possibly being TRBD1 (5 bases). The CDR3 totals 15 residues. In germline, CDR1 is KGHSH, CDR2 LQKENI. With 3 bases removed from V and 2 bases from J, the gap between germline ends came to 13 bases. CDR3 region: CASSPGPTANYGYTF. DNA of the CDR3: TGTGCCAGCTCACCCGGACCGACAGCAAACTATGGCTACACCTTC.

V gene TRBV7-2 combines with J gene TRBJ1-5; the match to TRBD1 covers 9 bases. The CDR3 is 15 amino acids. From germline, CDR1 is SGHTA and CDR2 FQGNSA. V gave up 5 bases and J gave up 6 bases; unmatched junction bases: 8. CDR3 bases: TGTGCCAGCAGCCGAAGGACAGGGGAGGCTCAGCCCCAGCATTTT. Translating it yields CASSRRTGEAQPQHF.

This clone has a single count. This chain links TRBV4-2 with TRBJ2-1; TRBD1 agrees at 8 bases. After removal of 0 bases from V and 8 bases from J, the junction contained 6 bases not matched to a gene. The CDR3 is 15 amino acids. The germline V gene has CDR1 LGHNA and CDR2 YNFKEQ. CDR3 DNA: TGTGCCAGCAGCCAAGACCCAGGGGGCCGCGATGAGCAGTTCTTC. Encoded protein: CASSQDPGGRDEQFF.

CDR3 sequence reads: CASIGTGPLAFF. The CDR3 DNA reads TGTGCCAGCATTGGGACAGGGCCTTTGGCTTTCTTT. J is TRBJ1-1 and V is TRBV7-8; 9 nucleotides align to TRBD1. There are 12 residues in the CDR3. J was trimmed by 11 bases and V by 7 bases; bases with no gene match: 8. The V gene's germline CDR1 is SGHVS and CDR2 FQNEAQ.

The chain has TRBV5-1 and TRBJ2-3; TRBD2 aligns across 9 bases. The J segment lost 9 bases and the V segment lost 4 bases, leaving 9 bases of the junction unmatched. The germline gives CDR1 SGHRS, CDR2 YFSETQ. The CDR3 loop spans 14 amino acids. This CDR3 reads CASSEREAFVTQYF. In DNA form, the CDR3 reads TGCGCCAGCAGCGAGCGGGAGGCTTTCGTCACGCAGTATTTT.

This clone was observed a handful of times. V is TRBV5-1 and J is TRBJ1-3, with D uncertain. Germline V gene data show CDR1 as SGHRS and CDR2 as YFSETQ. V was pared by 4 bases and J by 0 bases, with 11 bases between. The CDR3 contains 15 residues. The CDR3 sequence is CASSPDGLSGNTIYF. CDR3 DNA sequence: TGCGCCAGCAGCCCCGACGGCCTCTCTGGAAACACCATATATTTT. Together with reference TRBV5-1 and TRBJ1-3, the CDR3 gives the full variable domain: KAGVTQTPRYLIKTRGQQVTLSCSPISGHRSVSWYQQTPGQGLQFLFEYFSETQRNKGNFPGRFSGRQFSNSRSEMNVSTLELGDSALYLCASSPDGLSGNTIYFGEGSWLTVV.

V usage is TRBV11-2 and J usage is TRBJ2-3; D unresolved. The length of the CDR3 is 13 residues. Germline V lookup: CDR1 SGHAT, CDR2 FQNNGV. V was trimmed by 6 bases and J by 2 bases, leaving 9 bases between them. CDR3 in amino acids: CASRATFTDTQYF. The CDR3 DNA follows: TGTGCCAGCAGGGCGACCTTCACAGATACGCAGTATTTT. Complete variable domain (other parts from reference TRBV11-2 and TRBJ2-3): EAGVAQSPRYKIIEKRQSVAFWCNPISGHATLYWYQQILGQGPKLLIQFQNNGVVDDSQLPKDRFSAERLKGVDSTLKIQPAKLEDSAVYLCASRATFTDTQYFGPGTRLTVL.

This chain uses TRBV28 with TRBJ2-1; perhaps TRBD2 as D (7 bases). Between the trimmed V and J ends, which lost 6 bases and 9 bases, there was a span of 15 bases. Germline lookup yields CDR1 MDHEN and CDR2 SYDVKM. The CDR3 length is 13 residues. The CDR3 protein is CASSTRGASEQFF. For the CDR3, the DNA is TGTGCCAGCAGCACCCGGGGGGCGAGTGAGCAGTTCTTC.

The V gene is TRBV19, the J gene TRBJ2-2; D perhaps matches TRBD2 (5 bases). CDR3 length equals 14 residues. Germline V gene data show CDR1 as LNHDA and CDR2 as SQIVND (reference sequence). V lost 6 bases, J lost 0 bases, and 8 bases lay in between. DNA of the CDR3: TGTGCCAGTAGGGTACTAGCGAACACCGGGGAGCTGTTTTTT. Amino acids: CASRVLANTGELFF.

The chain combines TRBV19 with TRBJ1-2; no clear D. V was pared by 6 bases and J by 4 bases, with 12 bases between. The CDR3 extends over 13 amino acids. Germline V gene sequence: CDR1 LNHDA, CDR2 SQIVND (reference sequence). CDR3 sequence: CASSIGPTYGYTF. The DNA of the CDR3 is TGTGCCAGTAGCATTGGACCGACCTATGGCTACACCTTC.

Worth noting for this clone: Other DNA sequences of this sample code for an identical CDR3. DNA for the CDR3: TGTGCCAGCTCACCCCGACAGGGGGTAAACACCGGGGAGCTGTTTTTT. It specifies CASSPRQGVNTGELFF. J is TRBJ2-2 and V is TRBV18; 9 bases map to TRBD1. CDR1 is KGHSH and CDR2 is LQKENI in the germline V gene. The CDR3 runs 16 residues. After removal of 3 bases from V and 2 bases from J, the junction contained 4 bases not matched to a gene.

The sample holds a few counts of this clone. The CDR3 protein is CASSAGGEGSNQPQHF. In DNA form, the CDR3 reads TGTGCCAGCAGTGCCGGAGGGGAGGGAAGCAATCAGCCCCAGCATTTT. The chain joins TRBV25-1 to TRBJ1-5, with a tentative D call TRBD1 (5 bases). This CDR3 has 16 amino acids. V was clipped by 4 bases and J by 1 base, with 14 bases between them. Germline V CDR1 and CDR2: MGHDK, SYGVNS.

The V call is TRBV4-1, the J call TRBJ2-2; D is possibly TRBD2 (6 bases). Per the germline V gene, CDR1 is MGHRA and CDR2 is YSYEKL. V was shortened by 4 bases and J by 5 bases, with 17 bases between the two germline ends. The CDR3 is 16 amino acids. The DNA for the CDR3 is TGCGCCAGCAGCCCGCCGGCGGGGCCCCGGACCGGGGAGCTGTTTTTT. Translation: CASSPPAGPRTGELFF.

This clone occurred many times. The gene calls are TRBV29-1 and TRBJ1-4; the match to TRBD1 covers 9 bases. This CDR3 comprises 13 residues. The ends lost 1 base at V and 6 bases at J; junction bases unmatched: 0. Germline assignment: CDR1 SQVTM and CDR2 ANQGSEA. The chain's CDR3 is CSVEGDRDEKLFF. The DNA for the CDR3 is TGCAGCGTTGAAGGGGACAGGGATGAAAAACTGTTTTTT. The variable domain in full, completed from reference TRBV29-1 and TRBJ1-4, reads SAVISQKPSRDICQRGTSLTIQCQVDSQVTMMFWYRQQPGQSLTLIATANQGSEATYESGFVIDKFPISRPNLTFSTLTVSNMSPEDSSIYLCSVEGDRDEKLFFGSGTQLSVL.

The V call is TRBV5-5, the J call TRBJ2-1; D unclear. Trimming removed 4 bases at V and 10 bases at J, with 9 bases between. Germline CDR1 and CDR2: SGHKS and YYEKEE (reference sequence). The CDR3 covers 11 residues. Written as DNA, the CDR3 is TGTGCCAGCAGCATACAGCGAGAGCAGTTCTTC. It translates to CASSIQREQFF.

The chain carries TRBV6-1 and TRBJ1-2; D not resolved. The V end lost 2 bases, the J end lost 1 base, and 11 bases lay between the germline ends. In germline, CDR1 is MNHNS, CDR2 SASEGT. The length of the CDR3 is 15 residues. The CDR3 protein is CASSEQPGINYGYTF. The DNA of the CDR3 is TGTGCCAGCAGTGAACAGCCAGGAATTAACTATGGCTACACCTTC.

V is TRBV5-8 and J is TRBJ2-1, with TRBD2 matching over 13 bases. This CDR3 has 15 amino acids. Germline CDR1 reads SGHTS; CDR2 reads YDEGEE. V dropped 4 bases and J dropped 5; count of bases not matched to a gene: 3. The CDR3 nucleotides read TGTGCCAGCAGCCCCGGGACTAGCGGGGACAATGAGCAGTTCTTC. The encoded protein is CASSPGTSGDNEQFF.

For this clone: Distinct nucleotide sequences in the sample also encode this CDR3. This chain links TRBV5-1 with TRBJ1-3; D call uncertain. The CDR3 covers 13 residues. Germline V gene lookup returns CDR1 SGHRS and CDR2 YFSETQ. Trimming pared 5 bases from V and 0 bases from J, leaving 6 bases between. The CDR3 protein is CASSEGSGNTIYF. CDR3 in DNA: TGCGCCAGCAGTGAGGGCTCTGGAAACACCATATATTTT.

This sequence joins TRBV27 and TRBJ2-7; 9 bases map to TRBD1. Germline-derived CDR1 and CDR2 are MNHEY and SMNVEV (reference sequence). The length of the CDR3 is 14 residues. The V and J ends lost 5 bases and 4 bases, in that order; junction bases with no gene match: 6. Here the CDR3 reads CASSPDRGQYEQYF. The CDR3 DNA is TGTGCCAGCAGTCCGGACAGGGGACAGTACGAGCAGTACTTC.

This clone is a singleton in its sample. This chain connects TRBV18 to TRBJ2-7; no clear D gene. The V gene lost 3 bases and the J gene lost 5 bases, with 8 bases spanning the gap. The germline gives CDR1 KGHSH, CDR2 LQKENI. CDR3 length equals 12 residues. CDR3 in amino acids: CASSPSSDEQYF. In nucleotides, the CDR3 is TGTGCCAGCTCACCGTCGTCAGACGAGCAGTACTTC.

V usage is TRBV7-2 and J usage is TRBJ1-5, with 8 positions matching TRBD1. The length of the CDR3 is 16 residues. V shed 5 bases, J shed 0 bases, and the junction held 6 bases outside the gene matches. Germline values: CDR1 SGHTA, CDR2 FQGNSA. The CDR3 sequence: CASSSGTGLSNQPQHF. As DNA, the CDR3 is TGTGCCAGCAGCAGCGGGACAGGCCTTAGCAATCAGCCCCAGCATTTT.

The rearrangement links TRBV5-1 to TRBJ1-3, with D hard to call. The CDR3 runs to 16 residues. The ends were cut back, 4 bases at V and 3 bases at J, with 17 bases in the middle. The germline V gene encodes CDR1 SGHRS and CDR2 YFSETQ. Written as DNA, the CDR3 is TGCGCCAGCAGCCTGGGAGTTGTCTTTATTGGAAACACCATATATTTT. Translating gives CASSLGVVFIGNTIYF.